The entry that follows covers one TCR beta chain sequence. Its specificity is unknown. The data stem from a study of cytomegalovirus exposure and HLA in healthy donors. The PCR had 60 Vbeta and 13 Jbeta primers. Measured with immunoSEQ multiplex PCR; TCRdb has only the in-frame clones, and not every one. This sample yields 150,000 to 200,000 clones, of which 79% are seen a single time; around 2.3% belongs to the top ten. Study findings and constraints: The classifier was said to identify cytomegalovirus status with high specificity and sensitivity.

This CDR3 has 16 residues. V gave up 3 bases and J gave up 4 bases; unmatched junction bases: 6. CDR1 is MDHEN, CDR2 SYDVKM, per germline. Sequenced material: PBMCs. This TCR was sampled from a woman between 45 and 65 years old in good health and CMV-seronegative. This chain uses TRBV28 with TRBJ2-7, with 13 bases fitting TRBD2. CDR3 nucleotides: TGTGCCAGCAGTTTTGGGACACTAGCGGGAGGGTACGAGCAGTACTTC. Translated, it gives CASSFGTLAGGYEQYF.